This T cell receptor beta chain emerged from a study of shared clonotypes between healthy human individuals. The overall study: Three plates were used per donor for CD4 naive, three for CD4 memory, two for CD8 naive and one for CD8 memory. Overall study results and limits: Researchers found naive subsets generally carried larger estimated richness than memory subsets.

This clone is a singleton in its sample. What it binds is unknown. Germline V lookup: CDR1 MNHNY, CDR2 SVGAGI (reference sequence). CDR3 length: 16 amino acids. V lost 5 bases to trimming and J lost 7 bases, with 21 bases between them. Assay used: immunoSEQ multiplex PCR; TCRdb lists only in-frame clones, some missing. This sample has some 1 million clones, with 65% to 80% found just once. V usage is TRBV6-6 and J usage is TRBJ1-5; D may be TRBD1 (5 bases). This TCR was recovered from a man younger than 35 in good health. Material for sequencing was memory CD4+ T cells sorted from blood. Subset noted: CD45RA-negative fraction. CDR3 sequence: CASSIGRARGGQPQHF. CDR3 sequence (DNA): TGTGCCAGCAGTATAGGCCGGGCCCGCGGGGGACAGCCCCAGCATTTT.